Given below is one T cell receptor (beta chain) in context. This specimen belongs to a study of shared clonotypes between healthy human individuals. CDR1 SGHNT and CDR2 YYREEE come from the germline V gene (reference sequence). CDR3 length: 16 residues. The V segment lost 4 bases and the J segment 0 bases; nucleotides outside the gene matches: 6. Some clones are missing from TCRdb's copy, which holds only in-frame ones; the method was immunoSEQ multiplex PCR. The table includes 850,000 to 1,100,000 clones, approximately 77% detected once. The receptor was derived from a young man in good health. Some clones in this sample may be carry-over from other donors' samples. The chain couples TRBV5-4 to TRBJ2-1, with TRBD2 matching over 8 bases. The material sequenced was memory CD4+ T cells from PBMCs. Subset in this sample: CD45RA-negative fraction. CDR3: CASSPIAGSSYNEQFF. CDR3 bases: TGTGCCAGCAGCCCCATAGCGGGGAGCTCCTACAATGAGCAGTTCTTC.